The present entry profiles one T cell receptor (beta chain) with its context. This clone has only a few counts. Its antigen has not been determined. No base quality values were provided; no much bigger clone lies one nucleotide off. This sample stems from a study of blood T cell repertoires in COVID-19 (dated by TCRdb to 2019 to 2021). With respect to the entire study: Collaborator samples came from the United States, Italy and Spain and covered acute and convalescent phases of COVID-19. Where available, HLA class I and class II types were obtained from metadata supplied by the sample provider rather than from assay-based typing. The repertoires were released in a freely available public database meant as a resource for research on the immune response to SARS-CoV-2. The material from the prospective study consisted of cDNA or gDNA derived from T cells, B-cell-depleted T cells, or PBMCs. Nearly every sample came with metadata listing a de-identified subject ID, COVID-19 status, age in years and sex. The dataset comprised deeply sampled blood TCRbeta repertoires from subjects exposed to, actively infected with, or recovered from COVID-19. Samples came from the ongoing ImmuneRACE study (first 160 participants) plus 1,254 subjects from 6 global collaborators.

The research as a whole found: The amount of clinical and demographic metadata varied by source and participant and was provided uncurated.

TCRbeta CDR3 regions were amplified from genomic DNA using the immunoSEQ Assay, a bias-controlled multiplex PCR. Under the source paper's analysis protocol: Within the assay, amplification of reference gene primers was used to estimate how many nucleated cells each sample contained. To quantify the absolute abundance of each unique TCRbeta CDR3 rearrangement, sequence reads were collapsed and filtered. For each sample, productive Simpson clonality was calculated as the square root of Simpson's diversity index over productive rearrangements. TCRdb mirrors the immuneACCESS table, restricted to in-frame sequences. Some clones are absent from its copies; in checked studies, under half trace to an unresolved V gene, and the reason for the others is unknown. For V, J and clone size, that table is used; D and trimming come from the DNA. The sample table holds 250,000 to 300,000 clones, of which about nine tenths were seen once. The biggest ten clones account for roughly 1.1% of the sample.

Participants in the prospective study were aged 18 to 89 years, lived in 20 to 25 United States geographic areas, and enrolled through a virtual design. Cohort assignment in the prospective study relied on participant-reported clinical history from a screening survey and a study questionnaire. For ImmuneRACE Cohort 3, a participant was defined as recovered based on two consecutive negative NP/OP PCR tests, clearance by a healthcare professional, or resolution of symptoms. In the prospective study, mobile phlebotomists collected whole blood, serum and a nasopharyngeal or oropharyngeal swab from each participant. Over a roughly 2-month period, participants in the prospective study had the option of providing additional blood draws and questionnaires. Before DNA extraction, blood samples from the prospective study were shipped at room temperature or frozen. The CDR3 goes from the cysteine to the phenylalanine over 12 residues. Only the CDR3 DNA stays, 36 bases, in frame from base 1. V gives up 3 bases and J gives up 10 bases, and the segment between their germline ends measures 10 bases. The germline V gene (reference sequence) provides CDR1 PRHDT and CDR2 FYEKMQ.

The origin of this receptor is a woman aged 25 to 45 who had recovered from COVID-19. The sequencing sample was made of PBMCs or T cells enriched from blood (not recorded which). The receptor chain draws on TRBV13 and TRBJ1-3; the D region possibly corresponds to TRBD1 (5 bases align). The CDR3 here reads CASSFMAGTIYF. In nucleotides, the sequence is TGTGCCAGCAGCTTTATGGCAGGGACCATATATTTT.